A single sample is the source of the 18 T cell receptor beta chains below, sequenced in a study of T-cell reconstitution after alpha-beta-depleted transplantation in children. Researchers prepared the TCRbeta library using unique molecular identifiers, the study reports. TCRdb re-analysed the PCR reads in MiXCR, keeping a single row per CDR3 protein. This sample has over 120,000 distinct CDR3 sequences; around 8.8% occur once, and the top ten carry around 18%. This material consisted of PBMCs, mostly from graft donor cells, taken 180 days after TCRalphabeta/CD19-depleted stem cell transplant. These TCRs come from a female patient aged 2 to 10 who had a stem cell transplant for congenital amegakaryocytic thrombocytopenia, so the T cells may come from the graft donor.

This clonotype was detected ten times or more. The chain recombines TRBV9 with TRBJ2-1; possible D gene TRBD2, 6 bases. The germline V gene encodes CDR1 SGDLS and CDR2 YYNGEE. Trimming stripped 3 bases from V and 2 bases from J, with 12 bases between. The CDR3 is made up of 15 amino acids. CDR3 in DNA: TGTGCCAGCAGCGCTACTGGGAGGACCTACAATGAGCAGTTCTTC. Translated, it gives CASSATGRTYNEQFF.

Ten or more counts support this clonotype. V and J are TRBV6-1 and TRBJ1-4; possibly TRBD1 for D (5 bases). Germline V lookup: CDR1 MNHNS, CDR2 SASEGT. V lost 5 bases and J lost 8, with 15 bases in between. The CDR3 extends over 14 amino acids. The CDR3 region is CASSPTDIREKLFF. DNA of the CDR3: TGTGCCAGCAGTCCGACAGACATTCGGGAAAAACTGTTTTTT.

This clonotype was seen ten or more times. The chain joins TRBV28 to TRBJ1-5, with D hard to call. V gave up 4 bases and J gave up 6 bases, with 7 bases separating them. The CDR3 length is 12 residues. Germline CDR1 reads MDHEN; CDR2 reads SYDVKM. CDR3 nucleotide sequence: TGTGCCAGCAGTTCGTCAAGTCAGCCCCAGCATTTT. This sequence encodes CASSSSSQPQHF.

This sequence joins TRBV5-1 and TRBJ2-1; TRBD2 matches at 10 bases. CDR1 and CDR2 (germline): SGHRS, YFSETQ. The CDR3 totals 14 residues. The V gene end was trimmed by 2 bases and the J gene end by 6 bases; junction bases not matched to a gene: 2. CDR3 region: CASSFGTSVNEQFF. CDR3 coding DNA: TGCGCCAGCAGCTTCGGGACTAGCGTCAATGAGCAGTTCTTC.

The sample holds many counts of this clonotype. V is TRBV12-3 or TRBV12-4 and J is TRBJ2-3, with D uncertain. V was trimmed by 0 bases and J by 2 bases, leaving 12 bases between them. The CDR3 is 16 residues long. The CDR3 DNA is TGTGCCAGCAGTTTAGCGCGGTGGCGGAACACAGATACGCAGTATTTT. It specifies CASSLARWRNTDTQYF.

This clonotype was seen many times. The CDR3 bases are TGTGCCAGCAGGGAAAGAGGCAATCAGCCCCAGCATTTT. Protein: CASRERGNQPQHF. The chain is built from TRBV12-3 or TRBV12-4 and TRBJ1-5, with D uncertain. V was pared by 6 bases and J by 2 bases, with 8 bases between. The CDR3 has 13 amino acids.

Concerning this clonotype: A much larger clone lies one base from this, so it may be a read error. The gene calls are TRBV20-1 and TRBJ2-7; no firm D call. Germline V CDR1 and CDR2: DFQATT, SNEGSKA (reference sequence). Trimming took 8 bases from V and 2 from J, leaving 19 bases between them. The CDR3 spans 14 residues. The CDR3 DNA follows: TGCAGTTCTGGCCCCCCGGACGCCGCCTACGAGCAGTACTTC. Its protein product is CSSGPPDAAYEQYF.

The CDR3: CAWSARDEQYF. CDR3 bases: TGTGCCTGGAGCGCCAGGGACGAGCAGTACTTC. V is TRBV30 and J is TRBJ2-7; the D gene is possibly TRBD1 (5 bases). Germline assignment: CDR1 GTSNPN and CDR2 SVGIG (reference sequence). This CDR3 contains 11 residues. The ends were cut back, 3 bases at V and 5 bases at J, with 8 bases in the middle.

This clonotype has a count of ten or more. The J gene is TRBJ2-3, the V gene TRBV5-1; a weak D match, TRBD1 (6 bases). Germline CDR1 and CDR2: SGHRS and YFSETQ. The CDR3 covers 14 residues. V dropped 4 bases and J dropped 2 bases, with 11 bases sitting between them. Here the CDR3 reads CASSIRDNTDTQYF. CDR3 DNA sequence: TGCGCCAGCAGCATCCGGGACAACACAGATACGCAGTATTTT.

Ten or more counts support this clonotype. This chain joins TRBV12-3 or TRBV12-4 and TRBJ2-5; tentatively, D is TRBD1 (5 bases). Trimming stripped 8 bases from V and 0 bases from J, with 13 bases between. The CDR3 sequence is 14 residues long. The CDR3 protein is CASGAADYQETQYF. The CDR3 nucleotides are TGTGCCAGCGGGGCTGCAGACTACCAAGAGACCCAGTACTTC.

This clonotype has more than one count but fewer than ten. This rearrangement joins TRBV20-1 to TRBJ2-6; 7 nucleotides agree with TRBD1. CDR1 and CDR2 from the germline V gene are DFQATT and SNEGSKA (reference sequence). The CDR3 has 17 residues. The ends lost 3 bases at V and 2 bases at J; junction bases unmatched: 10. As DNA, the CDR3 is TGCAGTGCTAGTAAGACAGGGAAGTTTCCTGGGGCCAACGTCCTGACTTTC. It encodes CSASKTGKFPGANVLTF.

The chain uses TRBV5-1 and TRBJ2-7; 10 bases match TRBD1. Per germline, CDR1 SGHRS and CDR2 YFSETQ. The CDR3 totals 16 residues. V lost 2 bases to trimming and J lost 4 bases; unmatched junction nucleotides: 9. CDR3 sequence (DNA): TGCGCCAGCAGCTTTGGGGGGGACAGGGGATCTTACGAGCAGTACTTC. It codes for CASSFGGDRGSYEQYF. Filled out from reference TRBV5-1 and TRBJ2-7, the complete variable domain reads KAGVTQTPRYLIKTRGQQVTLSCSPISGHRSVSWYQQTPGQGLQFLFEYFSETQRNKGNFPGRFSGRQFSNSRSEMNVSTLELGDSALYLCASSFGGDRGSYEQYFGPGTRLTVT.

This clonotype was found a few times. The V gene is TRBV30, the J gene TRBJ2-5; D remains ambiguous. The CDR3 has 12 amino acids. V was cut by 3 bases and J by 5 bases, with 10 bases left in between. Germline V lookup: CDR1 GTSNPN, CDR2 SVGIG (reference sequence). The CDR3 sequence is CAWRSGRETQYF. The CDR3 nucleotides read TGTGCCTGGAGGTCCGGTCGCGAGACCCAGTACTTC.

This clonotype has a count of ten or more. J is TRBJ2-7 and V is TRBV4-1; D is ambiguous. Trimming took off 3 bases at V and 4 bases at J, with 10 bases between the two ends. Germline V gives CDR1 MGHRA, CDR2 YSYEKL. This CDR3 spans 13 amino acids. The CDR3 coding sequence is TGCGCCAGCAGCCACAAAGACGGTTACGAGCAGTACTTC. Translated: CASSHKDGYEQYF.

This clonotype was detected only a few times. V gene TRBV20-1 combines with J gene TRBJ2-3; 11 bases agree with TRBD2. Trimming took 1 base from V and 2 from J; bases not matched to a gene: 5. The CDR3 spans 16 residues. Germline V gives CDR1 DFQATT, CDR2 SNEGSKA (reference sequence). For the CDR3, the DNA is TGCAGTGCTAGAGGGATAGCGGGGGGGAACACAGATACGCAGTATTTT. Encoded protein: CSARGIAGGNTDTQYF.

The chain combines TRBV29-1 with TRBJ1-2; 7 positions match TRBD1. The germline V gene has CDR1 SQVTM and CDR2 ANQGSEA. This CDR3 is built from 15 residues. Germline trimming cut 6 bases from V and 0 bases from J; bases unmatched to any gene: 10. CDR3 sequence: CSVGARGYPNYGYTF. CDR3 DNA sequence: TGCAGCGTGGGCGCCAGGGGGTACCCTAACTATGGCTACACCTTC. Using reference TRBV29-1 and TRBJ1-2 for the parts outside the CDR3, the full variable domain is SAVISQKPSRDICQRGTSLTIQCQVDSQVTMMFWYRQQPGQSLTLIATANQGSEATYESGFVIDKFPISRPNLTFSTLTVSNMSPEDSSIYLCSVGARGYPNYGYTFGSGTRLTVV.

J is TRBJ1-3 and V is TRBV20-1; D possibly corresponds to TRBD1 (5 bases). The CDR3 loop spans 14 amino acids. Germline CDR1 DFQATT, CDR2 SNEGSKA (reference sequence). Trimming cost V 3 bases and J 0 bases, with 9 bases left between them. DNA of the CDR3: TGCAGTGCTAGGTTGACAGACTCTGGAAACACCATATATTTT. The encoded protein is CSARLTDSGNTIYF.

Regarding this clonotype: A much larger clone differs from this one at a single base, so this may be a read error. This chain connects TRBV10-3 to TRBJ2-1, with 7 bases that match TRBD2. The CDR3 sequence is 14 residues long. The J segment lost 4 bases and the V segment lost 5 bases, leaving 5 bases of the junction unmatched. CDR1 and CDR2 from the germline V gene are ENHRY and SYGVKD. CDR3 protein: CAISPGRVYNEQFF. The CDR3 DNA is TGTGCCATCAGTCCGGGGAGGGTATACAATGAGCAGTTCTTC.